This T cell receptor beta chain was captured in a study of T-cell reconstitution after alpha-beta-depleted transplantation in children. Unique molecular identifiers were incorporated when the TCRbeta library was constructed. TCRdb re-derived calls from the PCR reads in MiXCR, one entry per CDR3 protein. The data show about 410,000 distinct CDR3 sequences, with around 21% seen just once and around 4% held by the top ten. The sequence was collected from a human donor who donated a stem cell graft to a child with acute myeloid leukemia. This specimen was PBMCs from the stem cell graft donor, taken from the stem cell graft.

The CDR3 spells CALAATSTDTQYF. The CDR3 bases are TGTGCCCTAGCCGCCACTAGCACAGATACGCAGTATTTT. The chain uses TRBV28 and TRBJ2-3, with a weak D call TRBD2 (5 bases). Germline values: CDR1 MDHEN, CDR2 SYDVKM. V was cut by 11 bases and J by 0 bases, with 12 bases left in between. The CDR3 runs 13 residues. Complete variable domain (other parts from reference TRBV28 and TRBJ2-3): DVKVTQSSRYLVKRTGEKVFLECVQDMDHENMFWYRQDPGLGLRLIYFSYDVKMKEKGDIPEGYSVSREKKERFSLILESASTNQTSMYLCALAATSTDTQYFGPGTRLTVL.